The source of this T cell receptor beta chain is a study of Ad26.COV2.S vaccination and SARS-CoV-2 variants. The overall study: The donor participated in the COV1001 trial, in its Ad26.COV2.S arm.

Study-level findings and limits: CD8+ and CD4+ T cells specific for spike reportedly responded with substantial breadth after vaccination. Placebo recipients and vaccine recipients were similar in non-spike TCR breadth.

TCRdb keeps only in-frame clones here, not all; method: immunoSEQ multiplex PCR. This table holds fewer than 800,000 clones, roughly 90% found once. The CDR3 loop spans 14 amino acids. CDR1 SGHRS and CDR2 YFSETQ come from the germline V gene. V lost 0 bases to trimming and J lost 5 bases, with 9 bases between them. A word on this clone: No antigen is known for it.

Treatment denoted: some 20 received Ad26.COV2.S at low or high dose, single or two shots; several received placebo; per-sample allocation not given. All samples were drawn on day 63, counting from the first vaccine or placebo injection. This adult donor, from Boston, was 18-55 years old. Material: peripheral blood, obtained in a trial of Ad26.COV2.S vaccine versus placebo. The V call is TRBV5-1, the J call TRBJ2-1; possible D gene TRBD2, 5 bases. The TCR originated in a person between 18 and 65 years old who received the Ad26.COV2.S COVID-19 vaccine or a placebo. The CDR3 protein is CASSLAGIDNEQFF. DNA of the CDR3: TGCGCCAGCAGCTTGGCCGGGATCGACAATGAGCAGTTCTTC. Using reference TRBV5-1 and TRBJ2-1 for the parts outside the CDR3, the full variable domain is KAGVTQTPRYLIKTRGQQVTLSCSPISGHRSVSWYQQTPGQGLQFLFEYFSETQRNKGNFPGRFSGRQFSNSRSEMNVSTLELGDSALYLCASSLAGIDNEQFFGPGTRLTVL.